The 12 T cell receptor beta chains below come from one sample, sequenced in a study of graft-versus-host responses after intestinal transplantation. Repertoires were generated with immunoSEQ multiplex PCR, while TCRdb's copy carries only in-frame clones and drops some. The sample carries 20,000 to 25,000 clones, 50% to 60% recorded once. The source material was alloreactive CD4+ T cells from a mixed lymphocyte reaction culture, sampled before intestinal transplant. Subset noted: CFSE-low proliferating T cells sorted from roughly six-day pre-transplant mixed lymphocyte reaction (GvH or HvG direction). The receptors come from a human patient who received an intestinal transplant.

The chain combines TRBV7-9 with TRBJ2-2; 13 bases agree with TRBD2. CDR3 size: 16 residues. In germline, CDR1 is SEHNR, CDR2 FQNEAQ (reference sequence). With 3 bases clipped from V and 5 bases from J, the junction kept 3 bases outside the gene matches. The CDR3 nucleotides read TGTGCCAGCAGCTTGGGGACTAGCGGGACGACCGGGGAGCTGTTTTTT. Its translation: CASSLGTSGTTGELFF.

There are a few counts of this clone. The chain links TRBV2 to TRBJ1-5; no clear D. Germline values: CDR1 SNHLY, CDR2 FYNNEI. The V end lost 2 bases, the J end lost 8 bases, and 10 bases lay between the germline ends. The CDR3 spans 13 residues. CDR3 DNA: TGTGCCAGCAGTGAATATAGGAGGAAGCCCCAGCATTTT. This sequence encodes CASSEYRRKPQHF. The whole variable domain, remainder taken from reference TRBV2 and TRBJ1-5, is EPEVTQTPSHQVTQMGQEVILRCVPISNHLYFYWYRQILGQKVEFLVSFYNNEISEKSEIFDDQFSVERPDGSNFTLKIRSTKLEDSAMYFCASSEYRRKPQHFGDGTRLSIL.

This clone was counted between two and nine times. The chain couples TRBV30 to TRBJ1-2, with D possibly TRBD1 on 6 matching bases. The V end lost 4 bases, the J end lost 7 bases, and 16 bases lay between the germline ends. The CDR3 is 13 residues long. From germline, CDR1 is GTSNPN and CDR2 SVGIG (reference sequence). The chain's CDR3 is CAWTKQGLRGYTF. The CDR3 DNA follows: TGTGCCTGGACTAAACAGGGCCTTCGTGGCTACACCTTC. Full variable domain (rest looked up from reference TRBV30 and TRBJ1-2): SQTIHQWPATLVQPVGSPLSLECTVEGTSNPNLYWYRQAAGRGLQLLFYSVGIGQISSEVPQNLSASRPQDRQFILSSKKLLLSDSGFYLCAWTKQGLRGYTFGSGTRLTVV.

With regard to this clone: Distinct nucleotide sequences in the sample also encode this CDR3. The V call is TRBV5-1, the J call TRBJ1-4, with D uncertain. Germline loops: CDR1 SGHRS, CDR2 YFSETQ. Trimming took 1 base from V and 0 from J, leaving 4 bases between them. CDR3 length: 14 amino acids. The CDR3 region is CASSLTATNEKLFF. Here the CDR3 DNA reads TGCGCCAGCAGCTTGACAGCAACTAATGAAAAACTGTTTTTT.

The chain carries TRBV27 and TRBJ2-1; D uncertain. Trimming left V 11 bases short and J 4 bases short, with 9 bases between. The CDR3 covers 11 residues. Germline CDR1 is MNHEY and CDR2 is SMNVEV (reference sequence). CDR3 sequence reads: CACTDYNEQFF. The CDR3 bases are TGTGCCTGTACAGATTACAATGAGCAGTTCTTC.

The gene calls are TRBV7-7 and TRBJ2-3; TRBD1 is a possible D gene (5 bases). The CDR3 has 15 amino acids. CDR1 and CDR2 (germline): SSHAT, FNYEAQ (reference sequence). Trimming left V 5 bases short and J 6 bases short, with 18 bases between. CDR3 DNA: TGTGCCAGCAGCCCGGCTCAGGGCTCATCCGATACGCAGTATTTT. Its protein product is CASSPAQGSSDTQYF.

This rearrangement joins TRBV5-1 to TRBJ1-6; the D is unclear. V gave up 2 bases and J gave up 9 bases, with 12 bases separating them. This CDR3 region has 14 residues. In germline, CDR1 is SGHRS, CDR2 YFSETQ. CDR3: CASSFIGRGSPLHF. For the CDR3, the DNA is TGCGCCAGCAGCTTTATAGGGAGAGGTTCACCCCTCCACTTT.

A few counts support this clone. V usage is TRBV21-1 and J usage is TRBJ2-5; the table assigns TRBD2, which was not confirmed against the DNA. TRBV21-1 represents a pseudogene. The CDR3 spans 12 residues. CDR3 coding DNA: TGTGCCAGCGGAGGGCTCCAAGAGACCCAGTACTTC. Protein: CASGGLQETQYF.

V and J are TRBV30 and TRBJ2-2; D not certain. CDR3 size: 14 residues. Germline CDR1 reads GTSNPN; CDR2 reads SVGIG (reference sequence). The ends were cut back, 2 bases at V and 3 bases at J, with 10 bases in the middle. The CDR3 loop is CAWSSQTYTGELFF. CDR3 nucleotide sequence: TGTGCCTGGAGTTCCCAGACTTACACCGGGGAGCTGTTTTTT.

V gene TRBV18 combines with J gene TRBJ2-5, with D hard to call. CDR3 length: 13 residues. Trimming took off 2 bases at V and 1 base at J, with 5 bases between the two ends. Germline V lookup: CDR1 KGHSH, CDR2 LQKENI. CDR3 region: CASSPVAQETQYF. CDR3 DNA: TGTGCCAGCTCACCAGTGGCCCAAGAGACCCAGTACTTC. The variable domain in full, completed from reference TRBV18 and TRBJ2-5, reads NAGVMQNPRHLVRRRGQEARLRCSPMKGHSHVYWYRQLPEEGLKFMVYLQKENIIDESGMPKERFSAEFPKEGPSILRIQQVVRGDSAAYFCASSPVAQETQYFGPGTRLLVL.

This rearrangement joins TRBV7-2 to TRBJ2-7, with 7 bases aligning to TRBD1. V shed 2 bases, J shed 3 bases, and the junction held 1 base outside the gene matches. Germline CDR1 is SGHTA and CDR2 is FQGNSA. The CDR3 is 13 amino acids. DNA of the CDR3: TGTGCCAGCAGCTTACCAGGGGGCTACGAGCAGTACTTC. Protein product: CASSLPGGYEQYF.

Here the CDR3 reads CASSLDVVETGLYEQYF. The CDR3 bases are TGTGCCAGCAGCTTAGATGTTGTAGAGACAGGGCTGTACGAGCAGTACTTC. This chain joins TRBV7-2 and TRBJ2-7, with 7 bases matching TRBD1. This CDR3 has 17 amino acids. Per the germline V gene, CDR1 is SGHTA and CDR2 is FQGNSA. Germline trimming cut 1 base from V and 4 bases from J; bases unmatched to any gene: 13.